The rows below give T cell receptor beta chains drawn from one sample of a study of identical twins. TCRdb itself ran the 5' RACE reads through MiXCR, one entry per CDR3 protein. The repertoire holds 750,000 to 950,000 distinct CDR3 sequences, with around 12% as singletons. These data also formed part of another study, on yellow fever vaccine responses in identical twins.

The sequenced sample was PBMCs. These TCRs come from a woman aged 18-29 years in good health. CDR3s include the opening cysteine and the closing phenylalanine or tryptophan. Each record gives: V gene, J gene, D gene, clone size, CDR3 DNA, CDR3 protein. A D gene is named only where the DNA matches it firmly. Clone size is stated in some rows and not others, as once, few, many or a class when expanded.

TRBV20-1	TRBJ2-7	TRBD1	.	TGCAGTGCTAGATACGGACAGGGGACCTACTTC	CSARYGQGTYF
TRBV11-2	TRBJ1-5	TRBD1	once	TGTGCCAGCAGCTCCGGACAGGAGGGTAGCAATCAGCCCCAGCATTTT	CASSSGQEGSNQPQHF
TRBV2	TRBJ1-2	.	many	TGTGCCAGCAGTGAAGGCGATACTAACTATGGCTACACCTTC	CASSEGDTNYGYTF
TRBV7-8	TRBJ2-2	TRBD2	few	TGTGCCAGCAAATTTACTAGCGGGATTGGTACCGGGGAGCTGTTTTTT	CASKFTSGIGTGELFF
TRBV20-1	TRBJ2-5	.	.	TGCAGTGCTAGTTATAGCGGCGTCCAAGAGACCCAGTACTTC	CSASYSGVQETQYF
TRBV7-8	TRBJ2-3	.	few	TGTGCCAGCAGCACGGGACTTCATCTTCGCACAGATACGCAGTATTTT	CASSTGLHLRTDTQYF
TRBV3-1	TRBJ1-4	TRBD1	.	TGTGCCAGCAGCCGTACCGGGACAGGCAAAATTGAAAAACTGTTTTTT	CASSRTGTGKIEKLFF
TRBV7-9	TRBJ2-2	.	.	TGTGCCAGCACCAACCAGGGCGGTGGGGGCACCGGGGAGCTGTTTTTT	CASTNQGGGGTGELFF
TRBV9	TRBJ2-7	TRBD2	.	TGTGCCAGCAGCGTAGTGGGAGGGGCGGGCGAGCAGTACTTC	CASSVVGGAGEQYF
TRBV12-3/TRBV12-4	TRBJ2-2	.	few	TGTGCCAGCAGGCCCTGGACTCAGAACACCGGGGAGCTGTTTTTT	CASRPWTQNTGELFF
TRBV12-3/TRBV12-4	TRBJ2-6	.	.	TGTGCCAGCAGTTTGATCACAGCTGGGGCCAACGTCCTGACTTTC	CASSLITAGANVLTF
TRBV9	TRBJ2-3	TRBD2	many	TGTGCCAGCAGCATTCCCTCTAGCGGGAGGTCAGATACGCAGTATTTT	CASSIPSSGRSDTQYF
TRBV7-3	TRBJ2-3	.	.	TGTGCCAGCAGCTTAACCCCGGGACTCACAGATACGCAGTATTTT	CASSLTPGLTDTQYF
TRBV18	TRBJ2-3	.	.	TGTGCCAGCTCACCACCTAAAGTCAGCAACACAGATACGCAGTATTTT	CASSPPKVSNTDTQYF
TRBV2	TRBJ2-7	TRBD2	.	TGTGCCAGCCAGCCCGGACTAGCGGGAGGACGGTACGAGCAGTACTTC	CASQPGLAGGRYEQYF
TRBV20-1	TRBJ2-1	TRBD2	many	TGCAGTGCTAGGAGCTTAGGGAGCGGGGCAAACTACAATGAGCAGTTCTTC	CSARSLGSGANYNEQFF
TRBV20-1	TRBJ2-2	.	.	TGCAGTGCCTTCCCGGGACTCAAATACACCGGGGAGCTGTTTTTT	CSAFPGLKYTGELFF
TRBV7-9	TRBJ2-5	TRBD2	.	TGTGCCAGCAGCCGTTCTAGCGGGGGGTTCCAAGAGACCCAGTACTTC	CASSRSSGGFQETQYF
TRBV7-9	TRBJ2-5	.	.	TGTGCCAGCAGCAAGGACAGCCAACAAGAGACCCAGTACTTC	CASSKDSQQETQYF
TRBV12-3/TRBV12-4	TRBJ2-1	.	many	TGTGCCAGCAGTTTGAGAAGTGGTTACCGTGAGCAGTTCTTC	CASSLRSGYREQFF
TRBV4-1	TRBJ2-4	TRBD1	many	TGCGCCAGCAGCCACCATCCGCCGGGACAGGGTGAAACCAAAAACATTCAGTACTTC	CASSHHPPGQGETKNIQYF
TRBV15	TRBJ2-7	.	few	TGTGCCACCTCCCCAGCAGGAGGAAGGAACGAGCAGTACTTC	CATSPAGGRNEQYF
TRBV9	TRBJ2-3	.	few	TGTGCCAGCAGCTCCCGACTAGGGGACACAGATACGCAGTATTTT	CASSSRLGDTDTQYF
TRBV5-1	TRBJ2-2	TRBD1	many	TGCGCCAGCAGGGGACAGGGAGGCACCGGGGAGCTGTTTTTT	CASRGQGGTGELFF
TRBV7-8	TRBJ2-5	.	few	TGTGCCAGCAGCTCCTATGGGACTCTTCAAGAGACCCAGTACTTC	CASSSYGTLQETQYF
TRBV7-9	TRBJ1-1	.	few	TGTGCCAGCAGCCCCAGATACGTGAACACTGAAGCTTTCTTT	CASSPRYVNTEAFF
TRBV29-1	TRBJ2-1	TRBD2	.	TGCAGCGTCAATAGCGGGAGCTCCTACAATGAGCAGTTCTTC	CSVNSGSSYNEQFF
TRBV5-1	TRBJ1-1	TRBD1	many	TGCGCCAGCAGCTTTTGGCCAGGGGGTCTGGACACTGAAGCTTTCTTT	CASSFWPGGLDTEAFF
TRBV20-1	TRBJ2-6	.	.	TGCAGTACCTACAGGCCCTCGCTTCCCTCTGGGGCCAACGTCCTGACTTTC	CSTYRPSLPSGANVLTF
TRBV4-1	TRBJ2-3	TRBD1	.	TGCGCCAGCGGAACAGGGGGCCTTAGCACAGATACGCAGTATTTT	CASGTGGLSTDTQYF
TRBV7-9	TRBJ2-1	.	.	TGTGCCAGCAGCCCGGGCCCCACTCAGCAGTTCTTC	CASSPGPTQQFF
TRBV7-2	TRBJ2-3	.	.	TGTGCCAGCAGCTTAACCTACCTGTCTAGCACAGATACGCAGTATTTT	CASSLTYLSSTDTQYF
TRBV4-1	TRBJ2-2	TRBD2	few	TGCGCCAGCAGCCAGGCCCTGGGACTACGGAACACCGGGGAGCTGTTTTTT	CASSQALGLRNTGELFF
TRBV14	TRBJ2-5	.	.	TGTGCCAGCAGCCAAGATCTGGACCAACGGGAGACCCAGTACTTC	CASSQDLDQRETQYF
TRBV13	TRBJ1-1	TRBD1	few	TGTGCCAGCAGCCCCAAGTGGAATACACCGGGACAGGAAGCAGCGTGCGCTTTCTTT	CASSPKWNTPGQEAACAFF
TRBV25-1	TRBJ1-6	.	many	TGTGCCAGCAGGGGCGCTAATAATTCACCCCTCCACTTT	CASRGANNSPLHF
TRBV10-3	TRBJ2-1	TRBD2	few	TGTGCCATCAGTTCGACCGACGGGGGGGCCTACAATGAGCAGTTCTTC	CAISSTDGGAYNEQFF
TRBV10-3	TRBJ2-7	TRBD1	few	TGTGCCTCGACGGACAGGAACCTCTACGAGCAGTACTTC	CASTDRNLYEQYF
TRBV20-1	TRBJ2-5	.	.	TGCAGTGCTAGAGATCAAGGGTTTGGGGAGACCCAGTACTTC	CSARDQGFGETQYF
TRBV7-8	TRBJ2-3	TRBD2	few	TGTGCCAGCGGGCGGGGGGACACAGATACGCAGTATTTT	CASGRGDTDTQYF
TRBV6-5	TRBJ2-2	TRBD2	.	TGTGCCAGCAGTTACCCGGGACTAGCGGGAGGGGGCACCGGGGAGCTGTTTTTT	CASSYPGLAGGGTGELFF
TRBV20-1	TRBJ1-1	.	many	TGCAGTGCTAGAGAGGGGAGGAACACTGAAGCTTTCTTT	CSAREGRNTEAFF
TRBV29-1	TRBJ2-7	.	.	TGCAGCGTTGAAGATCTACAGGGGGGGTCCTACGAGCAGTACTTC	CSVEDLQGGSYEQYF
TRBV20-1	TRBJ2-3	.	.	TGCAGTGCTAGTCCCACAGATACGCAGTATTTT	CSASPTDTQYF
TRBV5-1	TRBJ2-7	.	.	TGCGCCAGCAGCCCTCCGGGGGCGCAGTACTTC	CASSPPGAQYF
TRBV15	TRBJ1-1	TRBD1	.	TGTGCCACCAGCAGAGATCCCCAGGGGGACACTGAAGCTTTCTTT	CATSRDPQGDTEAFF